The 24 T cell receptor beta chains below come from one sample, sequenced in a study of monozygotic twins with inflammatory bowel disease. TCRdb re-called the 5' RACE reads and shows each CDR3 protein once, DNA omitted. Its table records roughly 300,000 distinct CDR3 sequences. The source material was blood. The receptor set was obtained from a human donor with ulcerative colitis or Crohn's disease, or a healthy co-twin of an affected twin (not recorded which).

The V call is TRBV24-1, the J call TRBJ2-5; checking the TCRdb D call of TRBD2 is not possible without DNA. Germline CDR1 is KGHDR and CDR2 is SFDVKD. This CDR3 comprises 14 residues. The CDR3 sequence is CATSEQGRTETQYF.

The V call is TRBV21-1, the J call TRBJ1-2; the TCRdb D gene call, TRBD1, has no DNA to confirm it. TRBV21-1 is noted as a pseudogene. The CDR3 runs to 17 residues. The CDR3 sequence is CASSAPRGQSRPGGYTF.

The chain links TRBV7-6 to TRBJ2-1; checking the TCRdb D call of TRBD2 is not possible without DNA. In germline, CDR1 is SGHVS, CDR2 FNYEAQ. This CDR3 has 15 amino acids. CDR3 sequence: CASSQTGLTYNEQFF.

The V gene is TRBV27, the J gene TRBJ2-1; TCRdb names TRBD1, which stays unverified in the absence of DNA. Germline CDR1 is MNHEY and CDR2 is SMNVEV (reference sequence). This CDR3 has 14 residues. CDR3 region: CASSAQGAWNEQFF.

This chain joins TRBV14 and TRBJ2-7; the TCRdb call, TRBD1, lacks DNA for checking. Germline-derived CDR1 and CDR2 are SGHDN and FVKESK. The CDR3 loop spans 16 amino acids. The CDR3 here is CASSQGTGLLKYEQYF. The full variable domain, in which reference TRBV14 and TRBJ2-7 provide the parts outside the CDR3, is EAGVTQFPSHSVIEKGQTVTLRCDPISGHDNLYWYRRVMGKEIKFLLHFVKESKQDESGMPNNRFLAERTGGTYSTLKVQPAELEDSGVYFCASSQGTGLLKYEQYFGPGTRLTVT.

J is TRBJ1-1 and V is TRBV7-9; TCRdb returns TRBD1, unconfirmable since there is no DNA. Looked up from germline, CDR1 is SEHNR and CDR2 is FQNEAQ (reference sequence). The CDR3 has 14 residues. CDR3 residues: CASSSDRGNAEAFF.

This sequence joins TRBV5-1 and TRBJ2-3; there is no DNA to check the TCRdb D call of TRBD2. Germline values: CDR1 SGHRS, CDR2 YFSETQ. The CDR3 runs 15 residues. CDR3 region: CASSLQAPITDTQYF.

The rearrangement joins TRBV7-3 to TRBJ2-7; TCRdb reports TRBD1, a call that lacks DNA to check it against. The CDR3 covers 15 residues. Germline V CDR1 and CDR2: SGHTA, FQGTGA. The CDR3 protein is CASSLKGTGSNEQYF.

CDR3 sequence reads: CASSLGDRGAYAEAFF. The rearrangement links TRBV5-1 to TRBJ1-1; TCRdb selects TRBD1, and the lack of DNA leaves this call unchecked. The CDR3 length is 16 residues. Germline-derived CDR1 and CDR2 are SGHRS and YFSETQ.

This sequence joins TRBV7-9 and TRBJ2-5; TCRdb names TRBD2, which stays unverified in the absence of DNA. Per the germline V gene, CDR1 is SEHNR and CDR2 is FQNEAQ (reference sequence). The CDR3 loop spans 15 amino acids. This chain's CDR3 is CASSLVAGAKETQYF.

The CDR3 is CATSSYLLGTGLKIYF. The chain carries TRBV15 and TRBJ2-7; TCRdb calls TRBD1, which cannot be checked without DNA. The V gene's germline CDR1 is LNHNV and CDR2 YYDKDF (reference sequence). The CDR3 spans 16 residues.

V gene TRBV7-2 combines with J gene TRBJ2-5; TCRdb names TRBD1, which stays unverified in the absence of DNA. Germline lookup yields CDR1 SGHTA and CDR2 FQGNSA. This CDR3 is 14 amino acids long. The CDR3 spells CASSRDSFQETQYF.

The V and J genes are TRBV5-1 and TRBJ2-2. The CDR3 loop spans 16 amino acids. Germline assignment: CDR1 SGHRS and CDR2 YFSETQ. This CDR3 reads CASSAYRGSDTGELFF.

The chain joins TRBV28 to TRBJ2-1; with no DNA, the TCRdb D assignment of TRBD1 cannot be verified. CDR1 is MDHEN and CDR2 is SYDVKM in the germline V gene. The CDR3 covers 15 residues. The CDR3 spells CASSSGTPAYNEQFF. Full variable domain (rest looked up from reference TRBV28 and TRBJ2-1): DVKVTQSSRYLVKRTGEKVFLECVQDMDHENMFWYRQDPGLGLRLIYFSYDVKMKEKGDIPEGYSVSREKKERFSLILESASTNQTSMYLCASSSGTPAYNEQFFGPGTRLTVL.

V is TRBV28 and J is TRBJ2-1; the TCRdb D gene call, TRBD1, has no DNA to confirm it. Germline V CDR1 and CDR2: MDHEN, SYDVKM. The CDR3 covers 18 residues. The CDR3 protein is CASSFDPKGQSSYNEQFF.

This chain's CDR3 is CASSFRGWVLTNYGYTF. The V gene is TRBV7-2, the J gene TRBJ1-2; the D call from TCRdb, TRBD1, cannot be confirmed without DNA. Germline values: CDR1 SGHTA, CDR2 FQGNSA. This CDR3 region has 17 residues. The whole variable domain, filled in from reference TRBV7-2 and TRBJ1-2, reads GAGVSQSPSNKVTEKGKDVELRCDPISGHTALYWYRQSLGQGLEFLIYFQGNSAPDKSGLPSDRFSAERTGGSVSTLTIQRTQQEDSAVYLCASSFRGWVLTNYGYTFGSGTRLTVV.

V and J are TRBV28 and TRBJ2-1; TCRdb names TRBD2, which stays unverified in the absence of DNA. CDR3 length equals 15 residues. CDR1 is MDHEN and CDR2 is SYDVKM in the germline V gene. CDR3 amino acids: CASSLPTGGRNEQFF.

The chain couples TRBV20-1 to TRBJ2-3; lacking DNA, the TRBD1 call made by TCRdb goes unchecked. Per the germline V gene, CDR1 is DFQATT and CDR2 is SNEGSKA (reference sequence). The CDR3 has 14 residues. The CDR3 sequence: CSARLAVPPDTQYF.

V gene TRBV29-1 combines with J gene TRBJ1-5; TCRdb's D gene call, TRBD1, goes unchecked for lack of DNA. Germline V gene data show CDR1 as SQVTM and CDR2 as ANQGSEA. The CDR3 totals 13 residues. This CDR3 is CSVGQGSNQPQHF.

CDR3 residues: CASSFEHIRTYEQYF. J is TRBJ2-7 and V is TRBV5-6. Germline V gene data show CDR1 as SGHDT and CDR2 as YYEEEE. This CDR3 has 15 residues. The variable domain in full, with the rest retrieved from reference TRBV5-6 and TRBJ2-7, is DAGVTQSPTHLIKTRGQQVTLRCSPKSGHDTVSWYQQALGQGPQFIFQYYEEEERQRGNFPDRFSGHQFPNYSSELNVNALLLGDSALYLCASSFEHIRTYEQYFGPGTRLTVT.

This rearrangement joins TRBV12-3 or TRBV12-4 to TRBJ2-6; absent DNA, TCRdb's TRBD2 call cannot be checked. This CDR3 comprises 15 residues. The CDR3 spells CASSSGPPEANVLTF.

The V and J genes are TRBV28 and TRBJ2-1; TCRdb designates TRBD1, a call that cannot be tested without DNA. The CDR3 is 15 amino acids. The germline V gene has CDR1 MDHEN and CDR2 SYDVKM. This CDR3 reads CASSLLGTAYNEQFF.

This sequence joins TRBV3-1 and TRBJ2-3. Germline-derived CDR1 and CDR2 are LGHDT and YNNKEL (reference sequence). The CDR3 spans 15 residues. CDR3 in amino acids: CASSGGSSSTDTQYF.

The chain couples TRBV29-1 to TRBJ1-5; TCRdb returns TRBD1, unconfirmable since there is no DNA. Germline CDR1 is SQVTM and CDR2 is ANQGSEA. The CDR3 contains 13 residues. CDR3 residues: CSVGQNSNQPQHF. Looking up the rest from reference TRBV29-1 and TRBJ1-5 gives the full variable domain: SAVISQKPSRDICQRGTSLTIQCQVDSQVTMMFWYRQQPGQSLTLIATANQGSEATYESGFVIDKFPISRPNLTFSTLTVSNMSPEDSSIYLCSVGQNSNQPQHFGDGTRLSIL.